This T cell receptor (beta chain) stems from a study of blood T cells in healthy people across ages. Study-wide points: More naive CD4+ cells and higher diversity marked long-lived donors relative to aged donors.

Healthy Caucasian individuals from Russia aged about 6 to 95 were enrolled as donors. A remark on this clonotype: Its specificity is unknown.

Per germline, CDR1 SGHRS and CDR2 YFSETQ. This CDR3 comprises 13 residues. Trimming removed 1 base from V and 6 bases from J, with 9 bases in between. Together with a sample-barcoded 5' primer, a J-beta primer mix was included in a second PCR lasting roughly 6 to 12 cycles. TCRdb reprocessed the 5' RACE reads via MiXCR and lists one record per CDR3 protein. The sample carries 1.5 million or so distinct CDR3 sequences, 35% to 45% recorded once. This rearrangement joins TRBV5-1 to TRBJ2-3; D possibly corresponds to TRBD1 (6 bases). This receptor was taken from a woman under 30 in good health. The specimen was blood. CDR3 coding DNA: TGCGCCAGCAGCTTGTCCCAGGGGGATACGCAGTATTTT. Its translation is CASSLSQGDTQYF.